Listed here are 8 T cell receptor beta chains from one sample, sequenced in a study of beta chain features in type 1 diabetes. Study conclusions and caveats: Patients with Type 1 diabetes showed moderately but significantly shorter TCRB CDR3s in all four CD4+ subsets.

Expressed TCRB transcripts got sequenced, as all isolated RNA was reverse transcribed. The assay was immunoSEQ multiplex PCR, and TCRdb's table has in-frame clones only and misses some. This sample has about 650,000 clones, with under 15% found just once. These receptors' targets are unknown. The sequenced sample was naive CD4+ T cells from blood. The origin of the receptors is a man between 25 and 39 years old with type 1 diabetes.

This clone was detected only a few times. The V and J genes are TRBV6-1 and TRBJ1-2; D is ambiguous. Trimming pared 2 bases from V and 1 base from J, leaving 14 bases between. Germline CDR1 and CDR2: MNHNS and SASEGT. The CDR3 length is 16 residues. The CDR3 sequence: CASSEMIGPFNYGYTF. CDR3 DNA: TGTGCCAGCAGTGAAATGATCGGTCCCTTTAACTATGGCTACACCTTC.

The rearrangement joins TRBV11-3 to TRBJ1-6, with a tentative D call TRBD1 (6 bases). This CDR3 contains 14 residues. CDR1 is SGHNT, CDR2 YENEEA, per germline. V dropped 5 bases and J dropped 7 bases, with 12 bases sitting between them. As DNA, the CDR3 is TGTGCCAGCAGCCCCCGCGGACAGAATTCACCCCTCCACTTT. It codes for CASSPRGQNSPLHF. The full variable domain, its missing parts supplied by reference TRBV11-3 and TRBJ1-6, is EAGVVQSPRYKIIEKKQPVAFWCNPISGHNTLYWYLQNLGQGPELLIRYENEEAVDDSQLPKDRFSAERLKGVDSTLKIQPAELGDSAVYLCASSPRGQNSPLHFGNGTRLTVT.

The CDR3 DNA reads TGCAGCGCGGTCCGGGGAATCCGGGGGTCTGAGCAGTTCTTC. Translating it yields CSAVRGIRGSEQFF. The chain carries TRBV29-1 and TRBJ2-1; the D gene is possibly TRBD2 (6 bases). Germline V gene lookup returns CDR1 SQVTM and CDR2 ANQGSEA. V was shortened by 7 bases and J by 9 bases, with 22 bases between the two germline ends. This CDR3 comprises 14 residues.

The table lists this clone with a few counts. V and J are TRBV9 and TRBJ1-2; D is unclear. Per the germline V gene, CDR1 is SGDLS and CDR2 is YYNGEE. The CDR3 sequence is 15 residues long. V was clipped by 0 bases and J by 3 bases, with 12 bases between them. The CDR3 DNA sequence: TGTGCCAGCAGCGTAGCTAGCAGGAGCGACTATGGCTACACCTTC. Translated: CASSVASRSDYGYTF.

The genes are TRBV5-4 and TRBJ2-7, with 8 nucleotides matching TRBD1. The V gene's germline CDR1 is SGHNT and CDR2 YYREEE (reference sequence). The CDR3 loop spans 16 amino acids. J gave up 0 bases and V 5 bases, and 10 bases lay outside the gene matches. CDR3 in amino acids: CASSRKDRGNSYEQYF. The CDR3, as DNA: TGTGCCAGCAGTAGGAAAGACAGGGGAAACTCCTACGAGCAGTACTTC.

This clone has only a few counts. The gene calls are TRBV7-9 and TRBJ1-1; possible D gene TRBD1, 6 bases. The CDR3 has 14 amino acids. Germline CDR1 SEHNR, CDR2 FQNEAQ (reference sequence). V was pared by 1 base and J by 6 bases, with 12 bases between. CDR3 in amino acids: CASSLGSRGAEAFF. The CDR3 region has the DNA TGTGCCAGCAGCTTAGGGTCCAGGGGAGCTGAAGCTTTCTTT.

On this clone: Other DNA sequences within the sample encode an identical CDR3. This chain links TRBV25-1 with TRBJ2-3; no reliable D call. Germline loops: CDR1 MGHDK, CDR2 SYGVNS. This CDR3 contains 12 residues. V lost 5 bases to trimming and J lost 0 bases, with 3 bases between them. Here the CDR3 DNA reads TGTGCCAGCAGTTTGAGCACAGATACGCAGTATTTT. Its protein is CASSLSTDTQYF.

The rearrangement joins TRBV28 to TRBJ2-2, with a possible D match to TRBD1 (6 bases). CDR1 MDHEN and CDR2 SYDVKM come from the germline V gene. This CDR3 comprises 14 residues. Trimming shortened V by 2 bases and J by 4 bases, and 8 bases separated the two germline ends. CDR3 sequence reads: CASSLGQFTGELFF. The CDR3 DNA reads TGTGCCAGCAGTTTAGGACAGTTCACCGGGGAGCTGTTTTTT. Complete variable domain (other parts from reference TRBV28 and TRBJ2-2): DVKVTQSSRYLVKRTGEKVFLECVQDMDHENMFWYRQDPGLGLRLIYFSYDVKMKEKGDIPEGYSVSREKKERFSLILESASTNQTSMYLCASSLGQFTGELFFGEGSRLTVL.